Presented here are 23 T cell receptor beta chains from one specimen sequenced in a study of blood T cell repertoires in COVID-19. The data were produced by immunoSEQ multiplex PCR, yet TCRdb's version contains in-frame clones alone and is incomplete. The sample has 310,000 or so clones; approximately 86% are singletons. The specimen sequenced was peripheral blood. These receptors originate from a woman between 45 and 65 years old who had recovered from COVID-19.

This chain joins TRBV5-6 and TRBJ2-3; no firm D call. Trimming stripped 0 bases from V and 10 bases from J, with 9 bases between. Germline V CDR1 and CDR2: SGHDT, YYEEEE. The CDR3 runs to 12 residues. The CDR3 coding sequence is TGTGCCAGCAGCTTGGGCGGCCCTTCGCAGTATTTT. Protein sequence: CASSLGGPSQYF.

This chain joins TRBV5-6 and TRBJ2-7; 7 positions match TRBD1. CDR3 length: 11 amino acids. Trimming at V came to 3 bases and at J to 9 bases, leaving 3 bases not matched to a gene. Per germline, CDR1 SGHDT and CDR2 YYEEEE. Here the CDR3 reads CASSYRDRQYF. The CDR3 DNA is TGTGCCAGCAGCTACCGGGACAGGCAGTACTTC.

The chain is built from TRBV5-1 and TRBJ1-2; D remains unclear. Trimming pared 3 bases from V and 2 bases from J, leaving 5 bases between. This CDR3 is 12 amino acids long. The V gene's germline CDR1 is SGHRS and CDR2 YFSETQ. The CDR3 here is CASSSLNYGYTF. Here the CDR3 DNA reads TGCGCCAGCAGCTCCTTAAACTATGGCTACACCTTC. The full variable domain, its missing parts supplied by reference TRBV5-1 and TRBJ1-2, is KAGVTQTPRYLIKTRGQQVTLSCSPISGHRSVSWYQQTPGQGLQFLFEYFSETQRNKGNFPGRFSGRQFSNSRSEMNVSTLELGDSALYLCASSSLNYGYTFGSGTRLTVV.

The chain has TRBV18 and TRBJ1-1; tentatively, D is TRBD1 (6 bases). There are 14 residues in the CDR3. The V end lost 1 base, the J end lost 6 bases, and 12 bases lay between the germline ends. Germline CDR1 and CDR2: KGHSH and LQKENI. CDR3 bases: TGTGCCAGCTCACCACTGTTGGCAGGGGCTGAAGCTTTCTTT. Its protein product is CASSPLLAGAEAFF.

The chain couples TRBV4-2 to TRBJ2-1; 7 bases match TRBD2. CDR3 length: 15 residues. V was clipped by 0 bases and J by 9 bases; unmatched bases: 8. Germline assignment: CDR1 LGHNA and CDR2 YNFKEQ. In nucleotides, the CDR3 is TGTGCCAGCAGCCAAGACGCCTTGGTAGCGGGTGAGCAGTTCTTC. It is translated as CASSQDALVAGEQFF.

The chain employs TRBV5-1 and TRBJ2-1; 7 positions match TRBD2. Germline V gives CDR1 SGHRS, CDR2 YFSETQ. This CDR3 has 15 residues. V was pared by 0 bases and J by 5 bases, with 5 bases of the junction left unmatched. CDR3 sequence: CASSLAQRGHNEQFF. The CDR3 nucleotides read TGCGCCAGCAGCTTGGCGCAGCGGGGCCACAATGAGCAGTTCTTC. The whole variable domain, filled in from reference TRBV5-1 and TRBJ2-1, reads KAGVTQTPRYLIKTRGQQVTLSCSPISGHRSVSWYQQTPGQGLQFLFEYFSETQRNKGNFPGRFSGRQFSNSRSEMNVSTLELGDSALYLCASSLAQRGHNEQFFGPGTRLTVL.

This clone came up once. The genes are TRBV30 and TRBJ1-1, with D perhaps matching TRBD1 (6 bases). Germline CDR1 GTSNPN, CDR2 SVGIG (reference sequence). This CDR3 is 11 amino acids long. Trimming left V 4 bases short and J 10 bases short, with 13 bases between. CDR3 sequence: CAWIRGRGAFF. DNA for the CDR3: TGTGCCTGGATTAGGGGCAGGGGAGCTTTCTTT.

The chain uses TRBV2 and TRBJ1-2; unclear D gene. This CDR3 is 15 amino acids long. V lost 6 bases and J lost 0, with 14 bases in between. CDR1 is SNHLY and CDR2 is FYNNEI in the germline V gene. In nucleotides, the CDR3 is TGTGCCAGCAGACGGACGAGGGTTGCTAACTATGGCTACACCTTC. It translates to CASRRTRVANYGYTF.

The chain has TRBV27 and TRBJ2-4, with TRBD2 identical over 10 bases. Germline V gene sequence: CDR1 MNHEY, CDR2 SMNVEV (reference sequence). The CDR3 spans 15 residues. The junction had 4 bases not matched to a gene; V was cut back by 0 bases and J by 8 bases. The CDR3 DNA reads TGTGCCAGCAGTTTATCAGCAACTAGCGGGGACATTCAGTACTTC. Its translation is CASSLSATSGDIQYF.

V usage is TRBV2 and J usage is TRBJ1-1; 7 bases are a match to TRBD1. Germline V gene data show CDR1 as SNHLY and CDR2 as FYNNEI. The CDR3 totals 17 residues. V lost 7 bases to trimming and J lost 0 bases; unmatched junction nucleotides: 14. CDR3 region: CASNPRGTEYMNTEAFF. The CDR3 DNA follows: TGTGCCAGCAACCCAAGAGGGACAGAATATATGAACACTGAAGCTTTCTTT. The variable domain in full, completed from reference TRBV2 and TRBJ1-1, reads EPEVTQTPSHQVTQMGQEVILRCVPISNHLYFYWYRQILGQKVEFLVSFYNNEISEKSEIFDDQFSVERPDGSNFTLKIRSTKLEDSAMYFCASNPRGTEYMNTEAFFGQGTRLTVV.

This clone was found once. This chain uses TRBV5-1 with TRBJ2-1; D gene unclear. CDR3 size: 13 residues. V lost 4 bases to trimming and J lost 0 bases, with 5 bases between them. The germline gives CDR1 SGHRS, CDR2 YFSETQ. In nucleotides, the CDR3 is TGCGCCAGCAGCGAGAGCTCCTACAATGAGCAGTTCTTC. Amino acid sequence: CASSESSYNEQFF.

This chain uses TRBV5-1 with TRBJ1-1; 7 bases fit TRBD1. Trimming took 0 bases from V and 0 from J; bases not matched to a gene: 8. The CDR3 is 17 amino acids. Germline CDR1 reads SGHRS; CDR2 reads YFSETQ. Here the CDR3 reads CASSLAGTVFMNTEAFF. The DNA for the CDR3 is TGCGCCAGCAGCTTGGCGGGGACAGTCTTCATGAACACTGAAGCTTTCTTT.

The chain employs TRBV2 and TRBJ2-7; D perhaps matches TRBD2 (7 bases). The CDR3 consists of 13 residues. The germline V gene encodes CDR1 SNHLY and CDR2 FYNNEI. Trimming took 3 bases from V and 10 from J, leaving 16 bases between them. CDR3 bases: TGTGCCAGCAGTGATGGGCGGGGGCCCACCCAGTACTTC. It specifies CASSDGRGPTQYF.

The chain carries TRBV28 and TRBJ2-6; 8 bases map to TRBD1. CDR3 length: 19 amino acids. Germline values: CDR1 MDHEN, CDR2 SYDVKM. Trimming removed 4 bases from V and 0 bases from J; junction bases left unmatched: 11. CDR3 DNA sequence: TGTGCCAGCAGTTCCCCCATGGGACAGGTGGACTCTGGGGCCAACGTCCTGACTTTC. This gives the protein CASSSPMGQVDSGANVLTF.

V and J are TRBV11-2 and TRBJ2-2; 9 positions match TRBD2. The germline V gene encodes CDR1 SGHAT and CDR2 FQNNGV. Trimming at V came to 5 bases and at J to 2 bases, leaving 9 bases not matched to a gene. The CDR3 covers 17 residues. CDR3 DNA: TGTGCCAGCAGCCCGAGACTAGCGGCCCTAAACACCGGGGAGCTGTTTTTT. Its translation is CASSPRLAALNTGELFF.

The CDR3 DNA reads TGTGCTAGGGCCGAGAACACCGGGGAGCTGTTTTTT. It codes for CARAENTGELFF. The chain has TRBV12-5 and TRBJ2-2; D is uncertain. The CDR3 is made up of 12 amino acids. Germline V gives CDR1 LGHNT, CDR2 FRNRAP. V lost 9 bases, J lost 1 base, and 6 bases lay in between.

This clone was seen only once. This rearrangement joins TRBV4-1 to TRBJ1-1; D remains ambiguous. V lost 4 bases and J 5 bases, leaving 17 bases between the germline ends. The CDR3 sequence is 15 residues long. Germline V CDR1 and CDR2: MGHRA, YSYEKL. CDR3 sequence: CASSPRVAERTEAFF. Written as DNA, the CDR3 is TGCGCCAGCAGCCCAAGAGTAGCCGAGAGAACTGAAGCTTTCTTT.

The V and J genes are TRBV9 and TRBJ2-1; 10 nucleotides agree with TRBD2. V lost 4 bases to trimming and J lost 6 bases; unmatched junction nucleotides: 7. CDR1 and CDR2 (germline): SGDLS, YYNGEE. This CDR3 spans 15 amino acids. The CDR3 is CASSSGTSDFNEQFF. The CDR3 coding sequence is TGTGCCAGCAGCAGCGGGACTAGCGATTTCAATGAGCAGTTCTTC.

J is TRBJ2-1 and V is TRBV7-3; D possibly corresponds to TRBD1 (5 bases). The CDR3 covers 14 residues. Trimming took 3 bases from V and 6 from J, leaving 12 bases between them. Germline values: CDR1 SGHTA, CDR2 FQGTGA. In nucleotides, the CDR3 is TGTGCCAGCAGCTTCGGATTAGGGGCCAATGAGCAGTTCTTC. Its translation is CASSFGLGANEQFF.

This sequence joins TRBV9 and TRBJ1-6; 8 positions agree with TRBD1. J gave up 0 bases and V 3 bases, and 8 bases lay outside the gene matches. Germline-derived CDR1 and CDR2 are SGDLS and YYNGEE. This CDR3 has 18 amino acids. The CDR3 spells CASSEGQVLSSYNSPLHF. In DNA, the CDR3 is TGTGCCAGCAGCGAGGGACAGGTTTTGAGCTCCTATAATTCACCCCTCCACTTT. Supplemented by reference TRBV9 and TRBJ1-6, the full variable domain reads DSGVTQTPKHLITATGQRVTLRCSPRSGDLSVYWYQQSLDQGLQFLIQYYNGEERAKGNILERFSAQQFPDLHSELNLSSLELGDSALYFCASSEGQVLSSYNSPLHFGNGTRLTVT.

This clone has only a few counts. The CDR3 spells CASRTLPGVYEQYF. CDR3 coding DNA: TGCGCCAGCAGAACCCTTCCGGGGGTCTACGAGCAGTACTTC. The chain carries TRBV5-1 and TRBJ2-7; possible D gene TRBD2, 6 bases. The CDR3 is 14 residues long. Germline CDR1 reads SGHRS; CDR2 reads YFSETQ. The V end was cut by 5 bases, the J end by 3 bases, with 15 bases between.

To note about this clone: Relative to the germline gene, one junction end is altered; a read error may explain this. The genes are TRBV13 and TRBJ1-1; tentative D call: TRBD1 (5 bases). Germline V lookup: CDR1 PRHDT, CDR2 FYEKMQ (reference sequence). CDR3 length: 11 residues. CDR3 bases: TGTGCCAGCAGCCTAGGGGAGGAAGCTTTCTTT. It codes for CASSLGEEAFF.

The J gene is TRBJ1-2, the V gene TRBV10-2; TRBD1 is a possible D gene (5 bases). From germline, CDR1 is WSHSY and CDR2 SAAADI. V lost 11 bases, J lost 2 bases, and 12 bases lay in between. The CDR3 is 12 residues long. The CDR3 DNA reads as TGCGCCTCCCGGGGGGAAAACTATGGCTACACCTTC. It specifies CASRGENYGYTF.